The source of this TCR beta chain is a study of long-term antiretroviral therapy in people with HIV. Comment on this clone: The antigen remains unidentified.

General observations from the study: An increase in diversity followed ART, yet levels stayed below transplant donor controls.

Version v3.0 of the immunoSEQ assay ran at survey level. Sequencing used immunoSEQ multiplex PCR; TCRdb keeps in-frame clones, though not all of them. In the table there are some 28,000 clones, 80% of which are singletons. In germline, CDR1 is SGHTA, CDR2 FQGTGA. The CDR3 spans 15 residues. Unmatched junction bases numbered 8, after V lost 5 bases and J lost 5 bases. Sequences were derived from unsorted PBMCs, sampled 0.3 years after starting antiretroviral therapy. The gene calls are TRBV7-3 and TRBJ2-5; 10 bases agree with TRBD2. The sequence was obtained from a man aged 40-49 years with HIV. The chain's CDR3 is CASSPGTSVGETQYF. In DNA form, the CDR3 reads TGTGCCAGCAGCCCCGGGACTAGCGTCGGGGAGACCCAGTACTTC.